One sample yielded the 19 T cell receptor beta chains listed below, sequenced in a study of T cell changes during pregnancy in multiple sclerosis. Only in-frame clones appear in the TCRdb table, and some are missing; sequencing was by immunoSEQ multiplex PCR. There are 39,000 or so clones in the sample; around 90% occur only once, and approximately 0.35% lies in the top ten. The sequencing here drew on CD4+ T cells from peripheral blood mononuclear cells, taken after pregnancy. Source of these receptors: a female donor in good health, enrolled as a control in a pregnancy study.

This clone has only a few counts. The V call is TRBV30, the J call TRBJ1-1; TRBD1 is a possible D gene (5 bases). Between the trimmed V and J ends, which lost 1 base and 10 bases, there was a span of 16 bases. Germline CDR1 reads GTSNPN; CDR2 reads SVGIG (reference sequence). This CDR3 has 13 residues. CDR3 in amino acids: CAWSGRGTGVAFF. The CDR3 region has the DNA TGTGCCTGGAGTGGTAGAGGAACAGGAGTAGCTTTCTTT.

The rearrangement uses TRBV18 and TRBJ1-5; D unclear. Per the germline V gene, CDR1 is KGHSH and CDR2 is LQKENI. The CDR3 covers 13 residues. The V end lost 0 bases, the J end lost 7 bases, and 7 bases lay between the germline ends. CDR3 sequence (DNA): TGTGCCAGCTCACCACCGGGAGAACAGCCCCAGCATTTT. This gives the protein CASSPPGEQPQHF.

This chain links TRBV30 with TRBJ2-5, with 10 nucleotides matching TRBD2. The end of the DNA is better explained by TRBJ2-7, so the J call may be wrong. The germline V gene has CDR1 GTSNPN and CDR2 SVGIG (reference sequence). The CDR3 is made up of 14 amino acids. The CDR3 loop reads CAWSKLAGSYEQYF. Written as DNA, the CDR3 is TGTGCCTGGAGTAAACTAGCGGGATCCTACGAGCAGTACTTC.

V is TRBV11-2 and J is TRBJ2-7; TRBD2 matches 9 bases. The CDR3 spans 15 residues. Germline lookup yields CDR1 SGHAT and CDR2 FQNNGV. The trim removed 5 bases at V and 6 bases at J, leaving 11 bases unmatched. The CDR3 protein is CASSGVGTSLGEQYF. CDR3 sequence (DNA): TGTGCCAGCAGCGGGGTCGGGACTAGCCTTGGCGAGCAGTACTTC.

CDR3 sequence (DNA): TGTGCCAGCACCCAATGGGGGGAGTCTGGAAACACCATATATTTT. Translating it yields CASTQWGESGNTIYF. This chain connects TRBV6-6 to TRBJ1-3, with a tentative D call TRBD1 (5 bases). The CDR3 is 15 residues long. Germline V gene data show CDR1 as MNHNY and CDR2 as SVGAGI (reference sequence). Trimming shortened V by 7 bases and J by 1 base, and 14 bases separated the two germline ends.

The V call is TRBV18, the J call TRBJ2-7, with 11 bases fitting TRBD2. This CDR3 is 17 amino acids long. From germline, CDR1 is KGHSH and CDR2 LQKENI. V gave up 2 bases and J gave up 3 bases; unmatched junction bases: 9. The CDR3 DNA is TGTGCCAGCTCACCAACAACTAGCGGGGGTTCCGACTACGAGCAGTACTTC. This encodes CASSPTTSGGSDYEQYF.

The V and J genes are TRBV6-1 and TRBJ2-1; D perhaps matches TRBD2 (6 bases). The germline CDR1 and CDR2 sequences are MNHNS and SASEGT. This CDR3 is built from 14 residues. With 8 bases removed from V and 7 bases from J, the gap between germline ends came to 18 bases. CDR3 loop: CASGEANSGNEQFF. The CDR3 region has the DNA TGTGCCAGCGGGGAGGCTAACTCAGGAAATGAGCAGTTCTTC.

The chain is built from TRBV6-1 and TRBJ1-2, with 9 positions matching TRBD1. Germline V gene sequence: CDR1 MNHNS, CDR2 SASEGT. V gave up 4 bases and J gave up 3 bases; unmatched junction bases: 9. The CDR3 spans 16 residues. The CDR3 DNA is TGTGCCAGCAGTGGCCAACAGGGGGCACGGGACTATGGCTACACCTTC. Its translation: CASSGQQGARDYGYTF.

This clone was counted once. V and J are TRBV5-1 and TRBJ1-3; D remains ambiguous. The CDR3 covers 16 residues. Germline V gene sequence: CDR1 SGHRS, CDR2 YFSETQ. V lost 4 bases, J lost 0 bases, and 14 bases lay in between. The CDR3 region is CASSPGYSTSGNTIYF. The CDR3 nucleotides are TGCGCCAGCAGCCCCGGGTACTCCACCTCTGGAAACACCATATATTTT. The complete variable domain, with remaining parts taken from reference TRBV5-1 and TRBJ1-3, reads KAGVTQTPRYLIKTRGQQVTLSCSPISGHRSVSWYQQTPGQGLQFLFEYFSETQRNKGNFPGRFSGRQFSNSRSEMNVSTLELGDSALYLCASSPGYSTSGNTIYFGEGSWLTVV.

V usage is TRBV7-2 and J usage is TRBJ1-4, with 9 bases lining up with TRBD1. With V trimmed by 4 bases and J by 4 bases, 4 bases remained unmatched. CDR3 size: 15 residues. Germline lookup yields CDR1 SGHTA and CDR2 FQGNSA. The CDR3: CASSWRQGGNEKLFF. The CDR3, as DNA: TGTGCCAGCAGCTGGCGACAGGGGGGTAATGAAAAACTGTTTTTT.

The chain uses TRBV6-5 and TRBJ2-7; the match to TRBD2 covers 9 bases. The CDR3 spans 15 residues. CDR1 MNHEY and CDR2 SVGAGI come from the germline V gene. Trimming at V came to 8 bases and at J to 4 bases, leaving 12 bases not matched to a gene. The CDR3 is CASGPLASGTYEQYF. CDR3 bases: TGTGCCAGCGGCCCTTTGGCTAGCGGGACTTACGAGCAGTACTTC.

The chain uses TRBV5-1 and TRBJ2-1, with 13 bases matching TRBD2. The CDR3 spans 17 residues. CDR1 and CDR2 from the germline V gene are SGHRS and YFSETQ. V lost 2 bases, J lost 1 base, and 3 bases stayed unmatched. The CDR3 loop is CASSFTSGGASYNEQFF. The CDR3 nucleotides read TGCGCCAGCAGCTTTACTAGCGGGGGGGCGTCCTACAATGAGCAGTTCTTC. Looking up the rest from reference TRBV5-1 and TRBJ2-1 gives the full variable domain: KAGVTQTPRYLIKTRGQQVTLSCSPISGHRSVSWYQQTPGQGLQFLFEYFSETQRNKGNFPGRFSGRQFSNSRSEMNVSTLELGDSALYLCASSFTSGGASYNEQFFGPGTRLTVL.

V usage is TRBV7-8 and J usage is TRBJ2-1; the D is unclear. This CDR3 has 12 amino acids. The germline V and J ends were trimmed by 5 bases and 8 bases, with 10 bases remaining between them. Germline CDR1 SGHVS, CDR2 FQNEAQ. In DNA, the CDR3 is TGTGCCAGCAGCGAGACCCGGGATGAGCAGTTCTTC. The encoded protein is CASSETRDEQFF.

This clone has a single count. This chain connects TRBV6-1 to TRBJ1-1; D uncertain. V was clipped by 4 bases and J by 1 base, with 13 bases between them. Looked up from germline, CDR1 is MNHNS and CDR2 is SASEGT. CDR3 length equals 15 residues. The CDR3 DNA reads TGTGCCAGCAGTGTATCGGGTGGAGGGAACACTGAAGCTTTCTTT. Encoded protein: CASSVSGGGNTEAFF.

The chain has TRBV7-9 and TRBJ2-7, with 7 bases that match TRBD1. V dropped 4 bases and J dropped 5; count of bases not matched to a gene: 5. Per germline, CDR1 SEHNR and CDR2 FQNEAQ (reference sequence). This CDR3 contains 13 residues. For the CDR3, the DNA is TGTGCCAGCAGCTCCTCAGGGGGACACGAGCAGTACTTC. Its translation: CASSSSGGHEQYF.

The chain carries TRBV21-1 and TRBJ2-3; TRBD1 reflects the table's D call only, with no check against the DNA. TRBV21-1 is a pseudogene segment. This CDR3 comprises 16 residues. CDR3 nucleotides: TGTGCCAGCAGGGAGCAGGGGGAGGTCCTCACAGATACGCAGTATTTT. Protein product: CASREQGEVLTDTQYF.

The V call is TRBV6-1, the J call TRBJ1-2; 11 bases fit TRBD1. The germline gives CDR1 MNHNS, CDR2 SASEGT. The V segment lost 4 bases and the J segment 5 bases; nucleotides outside the gene matches: 6. The CDR3 length is 15 residues. The CDR3 is CASSGTGGAGYGYTF. The DNA of the CDR3 is TGTGCCAGCAGTGGGACAGGGGGCGCCGGGTATGGCTACACCTTC.

The rearrangement uses TRBV6-5 and TRBJ1-2; TRBD1 aligns across 7 bases. Germline V lookup: CDR1 MNHEY, CDR2 SVGAGI. Trimming at V came to 4 bases and at J to 0 bases, leaving 2 bases not matched to a gene. This CDR3 comprises 14 residues. This CDR3 reads CASSLGQANYGYTF. For the CDR3, the DNA is TGTGCCAGCAGTTTAGGACAGGCTAACTATGGCTACACCTTC.

The chain employs TRBV7-9 and TRBJ2-7; D is perhaps TRBD1 (6 bases). The CDR3 is 15 residues long. From germline, CDR1 is SEHNR and CDR2 FQNEAQ (reference sequence). Trimming shortened V by 2 bases and J by 2 bases, and 13 bases separated the two germline ends. CDR3 loop: CASSLPQDSPYEQYF. The CDR3 coding sequence is TGTGCCAGCAGCTTACCCCAGGACAGCCCCTACGAGCAGTACTTC.